The 9 T cell receptor beta chains given below trace back to one sample, sequenced in a study of T cell changes during pregnancy in multiple sclerosis. The data were produced by immunoSEQ multiplex PCR, yet TCRdb's version contains in-frame clones alone and is incomplete. The repertoire has about 80,000 clones, approximately 90% of them found once; the top ten carry roughly 1.4%. Source: peripheral blood, taken before pregnancy. These receptors were obtained from a female donor with multiple sclerosis, enrolled in a pregnancy study.

The gene calls are TRBV13 and TRBJ2-7, with 12 bases aligning to TRBD2. The ends lost 6 bases at V and 1 base at J; junction bases unmatched: 10. There are 17 residues in the CDR3. CDR1 and CDR2 (germline): PRHDT, FYEKMQ (reference sequence). CDR3 protein: CASSSPELAGGSYEQYF. The CDR3 nucleotides are TGTGCCAGCAGTTCCCCGGAACTAGCGGGGGGTTCCTACGAGCAGTACTTC.

The rearrangement links TRBV19 to TRBJ2-5; a possible D gene is TRBD1 (5 bases). The CDR3 has 13 residues. The germline V and J ends were trimmed by 1 base and 5 bases, with 8 bases remaining between them. From germline, CDR1 is LNHDA and CDR2 SQIVND (reference sequence). The CDR3 spells CASSIAPGETQYF. CDR3 DNA: TGTGCCAGTAGTATAGCCCCAGGGGAGACCCAGTACTTC.

The rearrangement uses TRBV5-1 and TRBJ2-1; 9 bases match TRBD1. The germline V gene has CDR1 SGHRS and CDR2 YFSETQ. The CDR3 totals 14 residues. The V and J ends lost 5 bases and 1 base, in that order; junction bases with no gene match: 1. The CDR3 protein is CASSGTGSYNEQFF. CDR3 DNA: TGCGCCAGCAGTGGGACAGGGTCCTACAATGAGCAGTTCTTC.

V is TRBV21-1 and J is TRBJ1-1; the DNA was not used to check the table's D call, TRBD1. TRBV21-1 is shown as a pseudogene. CDR3 size: 14 residues. The CDR3 spells CASSKRTENTEAFF. The DNA of the CDR3 is TGTGCCAGCAGCAAGAGGACAGAAAACACTGAAGCTTTCTTT.

The gene calls are TRBV6-4 and TRBJ2-1, with 11 bases that match TRBD2. In germline, CDR1 is MRHNA, CDR2 SNTAGT. The CDR3 loop spans 13 amino acids. Trimming took 3 bases from V and 9 from J; bases not matched to a gene: 1. In DNA, the CDR3 is TGTGCCAGCAGTGAACTAGCGGGGGCTGAGCAGTTCTTC. Its translation is CASSELAGAEQFF.

This chain links TRBV25-1 with TRBJ1-1; possibly TRBD1 for D (6 bases). The CDR3 has 14 residues. Germline V gives CDR1 MGHDK, CDR2 SYGVNS. Trimming left V 2 bases short and J 4 bases short, with 11 bases between. CDR3 sequence (DNA): TGTGCCAGCAGTGAACTGACAGGCCCCACTGAAGCTTTCTTT. Protein sequence: CASSELTGPTEAFF.

V gene TRBV27 combines with J gene TRBJ2-7; 7 nucleotides agree with TRBD2. V lost 2 bases to trimming and J lost 6 bases; unmatched junction nucleotides: 4. The CDR3 runs 13 residues. Germline V gene lookup returns CDR1 MNHEY and CDR2 SMNVEV (reference sequence). The CDR3 bases are TGTGCCAGCAGTTTAGGGAGGGACGTCGAGCAGTACTTC. Amino acids: CASSLGRDVEQYF.

This clone was seen more than once but under ten times. CDR3 DNA: TGTGCCAGCAGTGAAGAGGTCAGGGTTAATTCACCCCTCCACTTT. Its protein product is CASSEEVRVNSPLHF. The chain couples TRBV2 to TRBJ1-6; tentatively, D is TRBD1 (5 bases). The CDR3 length is 15 residues. The V gene lost 1 base and the J gene lost 6 bases, with 10 bases spanning the gap. CDR1 and CDR2 from the germline V gene are SNHLY and FYNNEI.

This chain links TRBV6-6 with TRBJ1-1, with D unresolved. The V end was cut by 6 bases, the J end by 7 bases, with 6 bases between. Germline V gene sequence: CDR1 MNHNY, CDR2 SVGAGI (reference sequence). The CDR3 sequence is 10 residues long. The CDR3 DNA sequence: TGTGCCAGCAGGTCTCTTGAAGCTTTCTTT. Translating it yields CASRSLEAFF.